The rows below give T cell receptor beta chains drawn from one sample of a study of shared clonotypes between healthy human individuals. The repertoire was sequenced with immunoSEQ multiplex PCR; TCRdb's copy has only in-frame clones and lacks some. The sample holds over 2 million clones, about nine tenths seen once. The source material was naive CD4+ T cells from PBMCs. The receptor set was obtained from a young man in good health. Some clones in this sample may be carry-over from other donors' samples. The CDR3 runs from the conserved cysteine through the conserved F or W. The order of the fields is J gene, D gene, V gene, clone size, CDR3 protein, CDR3 DNA. The D gene is left open where the match is weak. Clone size appears in some rows only: once, few, many, or a class for an expanded clone.

J gene: TRBJ2-3; D gene: NA; V gene: TRBV29-1; clone size: once; CDR3 protein: CSAEGGVYTDTQYF; CDR3 DNA: TGCAGCGCCGAAGGGGGAGTTTACACAGATACGCAGTATTTT
J gene: TRBJ1-3; D gene: NA; V gene: TRBV2; clone size: NA; CDR3 protein: CASSPASGFQNTIYF; CDR3 DNA: TGTGCCAGCAGTCCCGCCTCGGGGTTTCAAAACACCATATATTTT
J gene: TRBJ1-1; D gene: NA; V gene: TRBV7-3; clone size: NA; CDR3 protein: CASSLNHGGTEAFF; CDR3 DNA: TGTGCCAGCAGCTTAAATCACGGGGGCACTGAAGCTTTCTTT
J gene: TRBJ1-4; D gene: NA; V gene: TRBV4-2; clone size: NA; CDR3 protein: CASSQAGGRVEKLFF; CDR3 DNA: TGTGCCAGCAGCCAAGCGGGGGGGCGGGTTGAAAAACTGTTTTTT
J gene: TRBJ2-2; D gene: NA; V gene: TRBV14; clone size: NA; CDR3 protein: CASSQEGGNTGELFF; CDR3 DNA: TGTGCCAGCAGCCAAGAAGGGGGGAACACCGGGGAGCTGTTTTTT
J gene: TRBJ2-3; D gene: TRBD1; V gene: TRBV30; clone size: NA; CDR3 protein: CAWSSPTGSADTQYF; CDR3 DNA: TGTGCCTGGAGTTCCCCGACAGGGTCGGCAGATACGCAGTATTTT
J gene: TRBJ2-5; D gene: TRBD2; V gene: TRBV7-2; clone size: NA; CDR3 protein: CASGAQLAPQETQYF; CDR3 DNA: TGTGCCAGCGGGGCCCAACTAGCGCCACAAGAGACCCAGTACTTC
J gene: TRBJ1-1; D gene: NA; V gene: TRBV5-5; clone size: NA; CDR3 protein: CASSADTEAFF; CDR3 DNA: TGTGCCAGCAGCGCAGACACTGAAGCTTTCTTT
J gene: TRBJ1-2; D gene: NA; V gene: TRBV28; clone size: NA; CDR3 protein: CASSLPEGYGYTF; CDR3 DNA: TGTGCCAGCAGCCTACCCGAGGGCTATGGCTACACCTTC
J gene: TRBJ2-1; D gene: NA; V gene: TRBV28; clone size: NA; CDR3 protein: CASSPLHGGGAEQFF; CDR3 DNA: TGTGCCAGCAGTCCCCTTCACGGGGGTGGGGCTGAGCAGTTCTTC
J gene: TRBJ1-2; D gene: NA; V gene: TRBV18; clone size: NA; CDR3 protein: CASSPPAGRLSVYTF; CDR3 DNA: TGTGCCAGCTCACCACCGGCCGGGCGACTAAGTGTCTACACCTTC
J gene: TRBJ2-3; D gene: TRBD1; V gene: TRBV10-2; clone size: once; CDR3 protein: CASTEGDRYTDTQYF; CDR3 DNA: TGCGCCAGCACCGAAGGGGACAGATACACAGATACGCAGTATTTT
J gene: TRBJ2-1; D gene: NA; V gene: TRBV7-3; clone size: NA; CDR3 protein: CASSPGRGSLDEQFF; CDR3 DNA: TGTGCCAGCAGCCCGGGACGCGGATCCCTAGATGAGCAGTTCTTC
J gene: TRBJ2-5; D gene: NA; V gene: TRBV6-6; clone size: NA; CDR3 protein: CASSTRTAPETQYF; CDR3 DNA: TGTGCCAGCAGTACAAGGACAGCCCCAGAGACCCAGTACTTC